The present T cell receptor (beta chain) was sequenced within a study of blood T cells in healthy people across ages. Study-wide results and limits: A strong correlation was seen between TCR beta diversity and naive T cell percentage. One million T cells yielded diversity estimates that were considered underestimates.

The CDR3 is 15 amino acids. The ends lost 5 bases at V and 14 bases at J; junction bases unmatched: 16. Germline V gene data show CDR1 as SGDLS and CDR2 as YYNGEE. A J-beta primer mix and a sample-barcoded 5' primer were used in a second PCR of roughly 6 to 11 cycles. Researchers report that a template-switch adaptor with 12 random nucleotides tagged each cDNA molecule. One entry per CDR3 protein, called by TCRdb with MiXCR from the 5' RACE reads. Of approximately 1,000,000 distinct CDR3 sequences detected, under 55% appear once; the ten largest clones hold around 18%. With respect to this clonotype: The antigen is unknown.

The sequencing input was blood. The receptor was isolated from a woman aged 55 to 70 in good health. V and J are TRBV9 and TRBJ2-1; the match to TRBD2 covers 10 bases. In DNA form, the CDR3 reads TGTGCCAGCAGTGAAAGCGGGAGGGCCGGTAGGACGGAGTTCTTC. Residues: CASSESGRAGRTEFF.